Only one count was recorded for the clone carrying this TCR beta chain. Clones were sequenced by immunoSEQ multiplex PCR, and TCRdb holds only the in-frame ones, with some missing. The data hold about 150,000 clones, with more than 75% observed a single time. The data derive from a study of blood T cell repertoires in COVID-19. The wider study: Sources were T cells, B-cell-depleted T cells, or PBMCs; the material itself was cDNA or gDNA.

The CDR3 totals 14 residues. V was trimmed by 5 bases and J by 5 bases, leaving 15 bases between them. CDR1 and CDR2 from the germline V gene are MDHEN and SYDVKM. The receptor was isolated from a woman aged 80 or over with COVID-19, enrolled during active disease. The rearrangement uses TRBV28 and TRBJ2-5; D possibly corresponds to TRBD2 (6 bases). Sequencing was carried out using peripheral blood. CDR3 protein: CASSPLAQRETQYF. CDR3 nucleotide sequence: TGTGCCAGCAGTCCACTAGCCCAGAGGGAGACCCAGTACTTC.